This T cell receptor (beta chain) was identified in a study of CD8 T cells in ankylosing spondylitis. Broader study findings: It was reported that disease-linked clones were significantly enriched in matched ankylosing spondylitis synovial fluid. Ankylosing spondylitis blood seemed to carry a telltale TCR beta motif made of roughly 8 highly homologous variants. Previously reported in reactive arthritis synovial fluid and blood were some of the motif variants.

Regarding this clonotype: Its antigen remains unknown.

By quantitative 5'-RACE with molecular barcodes, the TCR beta libraries were made. MiXCR, applied by TCRdb to the 5' RACE reads, yields one record per CDR3 protein. The sample holds 150,000 to 200,000 distinct CDR3 sequences, 10% to 15% seen once. The V gene lost 2 bases and the J gene lost 10 bases, with 6 bases spanning the gap. CDR1 KGHSH and CDR2 LQKENI come from the germline V gene. This CDR3 is 12 amino acids long. This clonotype originated in a female donor with ankylosing spondylitis or in good health (not recorded which). The chain employs TRBV18 and TRBJ1-6, with unresolved D. Sequenced material: blood, either unsorted or a sorted T cell fraction (not recorded which). The CDR3 DNA reads TGTGCCAGCTCACCAGGGGAATCACCCCTCCACTTT. Its translation is CASSPGESPLHF.